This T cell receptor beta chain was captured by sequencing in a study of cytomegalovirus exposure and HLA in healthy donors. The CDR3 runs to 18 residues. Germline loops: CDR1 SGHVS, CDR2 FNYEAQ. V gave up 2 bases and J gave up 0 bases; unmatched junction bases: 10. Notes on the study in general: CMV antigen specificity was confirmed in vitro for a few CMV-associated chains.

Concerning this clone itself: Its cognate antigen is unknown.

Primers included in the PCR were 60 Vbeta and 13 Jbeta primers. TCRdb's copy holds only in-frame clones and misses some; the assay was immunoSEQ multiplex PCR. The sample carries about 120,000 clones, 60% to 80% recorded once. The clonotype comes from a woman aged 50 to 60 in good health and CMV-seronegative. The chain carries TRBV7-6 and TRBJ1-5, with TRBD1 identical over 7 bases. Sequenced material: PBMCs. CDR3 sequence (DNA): TGTGCCAGCAGCTTACGAGGGGGCAAGGAGAATAGCAATCAGCCCCAGCATTTT. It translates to CASSLRGGKENSNQPQHF.